Presented here are 14 T cell receptor beta chains from one specimen sequenced in a study of control samples from healthy donors and cancer patients. The method was immunoSEQ multiplex PCR; TCRdb's version includes in-frame clones alone and lacks a portion of them. The table includes around 90,000 clones, over 80% detected once. The source material was blood. Receptor source: a young man in good health.

The chain links TRBV6-4 to TRBJ1-5; TRBD1 agrees at 8 bases. V trimming: 2 bases; J trimming: 7 bases; junction bases outside the gene matches: 4. This CDR3 is 14 amino acids long. The V gene's germline CDR1 is MRHNA and CDR2 SNTAGT. In nucleotides, the CDR3 is TGTGCCAGCAGTGACGGCAGGGGGCGGCAGCCCCAGCATTTT. Translation: CASSDGRGRQPQHF.

The chain couples TRBV7-3 to TRBJ1-5; no reliable D call. Germline CDR1 and CDR2: SGHTA and FQGTGA. Deletions cut 1 base from V and 5 bases from J, with 12 bases between. CDR3 length: 15 residues. The CDR3 nucleotides read TGTGCCAGCAGCTTAAGCGGGGTGTCGGATCAGCCCCAGCATTTT. It encodes CASSLSGVSDQPQHF.

This chain links TRBV28 with TRBJ1-5; D uncertain. Germline assignment: CDR1 MDHEN and CDR2 SYDVKM. The CDR3 has 13 residues. The V and J ends lost 6 bases and 2 bases respectively, with 8 bases between them. The CDR3 loop reads CASRDDRNQPQHF. CDR3 DNA sequence: TGTGCCAGCAGGGACGATCGCAATCAGCCCCAGCATTTT.

The rearrangement joins TRBV6-5 to TRBJ1-5, with unresolved D. The CDR3 extends over 12 amino acids. The V end lost 7 bases, the J end lost 4 bases, and 8 bases lay between the germline ends. Germline V gene lookup returns CDR1 MNHEY and CDR2 SVGAGI. The CDR3 sequence is CASKRANQPQHF. For the CDR3, the DNA is TGTGCCAGCAAGAGAGCTAATCAGCCCCAGCATTTT.

V gene TRBV5-1 combines with J gene TRBJ2-1; D is ambiguous. Germline CDR1 is SGHRS and CDR2 is YFSETQ. This CDR3 has 13 amino acids. V was clipped by 0 bases and J by 8 bases, with 9 bases between them. CDR3 in DNA: TGCGCCAGCAGCTTGGCACTTCGCGATGAGCAGTTCTTC. This translates into CASSLALRDEQFF.

As DNA, the CDR3 is TGTGCCAGCAGCAAACAGGGAGGAGGAACTGAAGCTTTCTTT. It yields the protein CASSKQGGGTEAFF. This chain uses TRBV27 with TRBJ1-1; possibly TRBD1 for D (6 bases). In germline, CDR1 is MNHEY, CDR2 SMNVEV (reference sequence). The germline V and J ends were trimmed by 6 bases and 5 bases, with 16 bases remaining between them. This CDR3 spans 14 amino acids.

The chain combines TRBV15 with TRBJ1-1; 7 nucleotides agree with TRBD1. J gave up 6 bases and V 1 base, and 11 bases lay outside the gene matches. The CDR3 spans 16 residues. From germline, CDR1 is LNHNV and CDR2 YYDKDF (reference sequence). The CDR3 DNA follows: TGTGCCACCAGCAGAGGGGAGGGGGCGTTAGTCTCTGAAGCTTTCTTT. Translation gives CATSRGEGALVSEAFF.

The chain carries TRBV2 and TRBJ1-1; D is ambiguous. This CDR3 is 14 amino acids long. The germline gives CDR1 SNHLY, CDR2 FYNNEI. Trimming took off 4 bases at V and 4 bases at J, with 13 bases between the two ends. CDR3 amino acids: CASSGTIRFTEAFF. The CDR3 DNA reads as TGTGCCAGCAGTGGGACGATCCGCTTCACTGAAGCTTTCTTT. The full variable domain, in which reference TRBV2 and TRBJ1-1 provide the parts outside the CDR3, is EPEVTQTPSHQVTQMGQEVILRCVPISNHLYFYWYRQILGQKVEFLVSFYNNEISEKSEIFDDQFSVERPDGSNFTLKIRSTKLEDSAMYFCASSGTIRFTEAFFGQGTRLTVV.

DNA of the CDR3: TGTGCCAGCAGTGCCCAGCTTTCCGGGGGATATGGAGGCTACACCTTC. Encoded protein: CASSAQLSGGYGGYTF. The chain employs TRBV2 and TRBJ1-2; D perhaps matches TRBD1 (5 bases). Germline CDR1 reads SNHLY; CDR2 reads FYNNEI. V lost 4 bases and J 8 bases, leaving 23 bases between the germline ends. This CDR3 is 16 amino acids long.

This chain connects TRBV20-1 to TRBJ1-6; D not resolved. Germline V gene lookup returns CDR1 DFQATT and CDR2 SNEGSKA (reference sequence). CDR3 length: 14 residues. The V and J ends lost 4 bases and 0 bases respectively, with 7 bases between them. CDR3 bases: TGCAGTGCTATTGATAGCTCCTATAATTCACCCCTCCACTTT. Its translation is CSAIDSSYNSPLHF.

The chain couples TRBV11-3 to TRBJ1-1; D gene ambiguous. Germline V CDR1 and CDR2: SGHNT, YENEEA. Between the trimmed V and J ends, which lost 0 bases and 0 bases, there was a span of 2 bases. This CDR3 spans 13 amino acids. CDR3: CASSLEVNTEAFF. CDR3 DNA: TGTGCCAGCAGCTTAGAAGTGAACACTGAAGCTTTCTTT.

The chain has TRBV6-6 and TRBJ1-5; D gene ambiguous. V was cut by 2 bases and J by 4 bases, with 6 bases left in between. The CDR3 has 13 amino acids. Germline V gene data show CDR1 as MNHNY and CDR2 as SVGAGI (reference sequence). The CDR3 DNA reads as TGTGCCAGCAGTTACCTCGATAATCAGCCCCAGCATTTT. It yields the protein CASSYLDNQPQHF.

This clone was detected only a few times. This chain links TRBV27 with TRBJ2-1; no definite D call. Germline CDR1 reads MNHEY; CDR2 reads SMNVEV (reference sequence). The V gene lost 3 bases and the J gene lost 9 bases, with 12 bases spanning the gap. This CDR3 spans 13 amino acids. CDR3 amino acids: CASSFLAGPEQFF. The CDR3 nucleotides are TGTGCCAGCAGTTTCCTCGCAGGTCCTGAGCAGTTCTTC.

The rearrangement joins TRBV5-1 to TRBJ1-6; the D gene is possibly TRBD1 (5 bases). The CDR3 extends over 15 amino acids. Looked up from germline, CDR1 is SGHRS and CDR2 is YFSETQ. The V end lost 4 bases, the J end lost 5 bases, and 13 bases lay between the germline ends. The CDR3 DNA follows: TGCGCCAGCAGCGTGACCGGGACGCATAATTCACCCCTCCACTTT. Translation gives CASSVTGTHNSPLHF.